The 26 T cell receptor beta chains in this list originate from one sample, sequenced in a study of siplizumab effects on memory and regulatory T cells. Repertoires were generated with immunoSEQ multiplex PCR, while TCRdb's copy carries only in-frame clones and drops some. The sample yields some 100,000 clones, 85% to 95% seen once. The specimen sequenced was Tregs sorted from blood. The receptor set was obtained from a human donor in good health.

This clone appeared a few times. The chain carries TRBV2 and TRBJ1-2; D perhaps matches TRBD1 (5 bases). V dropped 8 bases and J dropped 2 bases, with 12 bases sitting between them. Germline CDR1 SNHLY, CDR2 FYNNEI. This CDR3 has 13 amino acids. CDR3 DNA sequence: TGTGCCAGCCAATTGGGACGGAACTATGGCTACACCTTC. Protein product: CASQLGRNYGYTF.

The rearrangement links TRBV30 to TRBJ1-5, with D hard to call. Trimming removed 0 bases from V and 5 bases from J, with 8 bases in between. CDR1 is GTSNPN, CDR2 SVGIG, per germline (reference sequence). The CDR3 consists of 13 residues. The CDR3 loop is CAWSVQYDQPQHF. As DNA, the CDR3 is TGTGCCTGGAGTGTACAGTATGATCAGCCCCAGCATTTT.

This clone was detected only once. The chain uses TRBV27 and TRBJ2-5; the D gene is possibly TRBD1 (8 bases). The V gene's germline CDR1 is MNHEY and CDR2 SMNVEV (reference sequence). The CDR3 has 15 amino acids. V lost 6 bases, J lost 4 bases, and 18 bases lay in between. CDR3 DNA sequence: TGTGCCAGCAGCTACAGGGGGGGGGAAACAGAGACCCAGTACTTC. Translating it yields CASSYRGGETETQYF.

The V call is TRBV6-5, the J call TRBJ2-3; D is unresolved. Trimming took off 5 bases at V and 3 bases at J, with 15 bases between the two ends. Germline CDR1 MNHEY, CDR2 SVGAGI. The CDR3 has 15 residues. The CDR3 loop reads CASSPAAWVTDTQYF. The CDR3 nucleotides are TGTGCCAGCAGTCCCGCCGCTTGGGTTACAGATACGCAGTATTTT.

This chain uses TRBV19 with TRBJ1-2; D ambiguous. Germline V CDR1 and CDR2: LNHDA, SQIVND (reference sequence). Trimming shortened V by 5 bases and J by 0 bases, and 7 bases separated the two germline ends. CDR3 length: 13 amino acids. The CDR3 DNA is TGTGCCAGTAGTGTCCTCCCTAACTATGGCTACACCTTC. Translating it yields CASSVLPNYGYTF.

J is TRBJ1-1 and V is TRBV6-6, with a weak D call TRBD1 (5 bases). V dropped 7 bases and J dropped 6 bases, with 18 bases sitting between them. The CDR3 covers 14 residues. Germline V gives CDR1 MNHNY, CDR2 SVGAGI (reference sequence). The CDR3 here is CASTRTASRAEAFF. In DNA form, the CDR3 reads TGTGCCAGCACACGGACCGCCAGCAGGGCTGAAGCTTTCTTT.

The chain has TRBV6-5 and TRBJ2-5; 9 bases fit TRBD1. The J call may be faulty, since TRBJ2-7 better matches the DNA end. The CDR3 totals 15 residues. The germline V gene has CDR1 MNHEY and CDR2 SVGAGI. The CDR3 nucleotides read TGTGCCAGCAGTTCCCCGGGACAGGGACTCTACGAGCAGTACTTC. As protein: CASSSPGQGLYEQYF.

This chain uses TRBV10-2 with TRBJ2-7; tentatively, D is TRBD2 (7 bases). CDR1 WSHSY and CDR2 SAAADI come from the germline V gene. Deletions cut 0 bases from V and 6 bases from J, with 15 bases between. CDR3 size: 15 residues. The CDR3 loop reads CASSESGGVLSEQYF. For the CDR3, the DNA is TGCGCCAGCAGTGAGTCAGGGGGGGTTCTTAGCGAGCAGTACTTC.

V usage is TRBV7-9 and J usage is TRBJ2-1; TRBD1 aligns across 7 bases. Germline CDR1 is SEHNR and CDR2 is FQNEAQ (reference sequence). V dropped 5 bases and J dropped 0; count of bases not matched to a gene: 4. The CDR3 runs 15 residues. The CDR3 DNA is TGTGCCAGCAGCCCGGACAGGAGCTCCTACAATGAGCAGTTCTTC. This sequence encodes CASSPDRSSYNEQFF.

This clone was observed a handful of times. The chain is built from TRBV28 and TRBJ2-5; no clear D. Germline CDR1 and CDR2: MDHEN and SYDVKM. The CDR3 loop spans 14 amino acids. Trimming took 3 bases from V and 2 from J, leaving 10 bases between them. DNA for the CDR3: TGTGCCAGCAGTTTCAAATACGGTCAAGAGACCCAGTACTTC. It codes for CASSFKYGQETQYF.

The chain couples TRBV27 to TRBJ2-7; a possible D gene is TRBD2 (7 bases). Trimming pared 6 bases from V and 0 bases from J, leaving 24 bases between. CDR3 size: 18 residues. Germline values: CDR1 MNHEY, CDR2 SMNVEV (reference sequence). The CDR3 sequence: CASRGGAGRRHPSYEQYF. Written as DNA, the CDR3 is TGTGCCAGCAGGGGGGGGGCGGGCAGGCGACACCCCTCCTACGAGCAGTACTTC.

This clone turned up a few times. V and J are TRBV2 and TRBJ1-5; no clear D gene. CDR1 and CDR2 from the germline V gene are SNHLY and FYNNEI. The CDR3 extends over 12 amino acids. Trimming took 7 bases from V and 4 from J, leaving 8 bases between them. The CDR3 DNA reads TGTGCCAGCAAGTATTTTAATCAGCCCCAGCATTTT. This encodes CASKYFNQPQHF.

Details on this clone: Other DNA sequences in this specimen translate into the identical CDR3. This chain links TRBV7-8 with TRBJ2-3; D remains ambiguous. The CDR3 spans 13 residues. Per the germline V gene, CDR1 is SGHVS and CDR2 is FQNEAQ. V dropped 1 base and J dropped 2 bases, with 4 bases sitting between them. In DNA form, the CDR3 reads TGTGCCAGCAGCTTAGGATACACAGATACGCAGTATTTT. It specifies CASSLGYTDTQYF.

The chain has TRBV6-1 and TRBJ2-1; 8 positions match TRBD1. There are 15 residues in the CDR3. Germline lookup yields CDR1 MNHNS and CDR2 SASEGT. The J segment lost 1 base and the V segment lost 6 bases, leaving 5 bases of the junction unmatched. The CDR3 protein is CASSVTGGSYNEQFF. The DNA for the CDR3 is TGTGCCAGCAGCGTCACAGGGGGGTCCTACAATGAGCAGTTCTTC.

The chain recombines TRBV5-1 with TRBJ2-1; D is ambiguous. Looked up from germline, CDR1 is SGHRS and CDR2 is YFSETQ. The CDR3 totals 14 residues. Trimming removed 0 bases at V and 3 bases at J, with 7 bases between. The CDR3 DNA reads TGCGCCAGCAGCTTGGGCCCAGGCTACAATGAGCAGTTCTTC. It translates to CASSLGPGYNEQFF.

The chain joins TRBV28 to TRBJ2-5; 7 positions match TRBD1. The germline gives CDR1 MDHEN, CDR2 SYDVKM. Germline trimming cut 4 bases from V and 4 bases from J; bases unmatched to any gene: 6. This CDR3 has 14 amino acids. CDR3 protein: CASSSDRRRETQYF. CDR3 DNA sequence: TGTGCCAGCAGTTCGGACAGGAGGAGAGAGACCCAGTACTTC.

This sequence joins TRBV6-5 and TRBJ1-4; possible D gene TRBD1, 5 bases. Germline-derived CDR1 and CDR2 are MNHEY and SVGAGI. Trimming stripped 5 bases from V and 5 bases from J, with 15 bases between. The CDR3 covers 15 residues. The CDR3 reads CASSTAGILNEKLFF. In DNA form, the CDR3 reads TGTGCCAGCAGTACCGCAGGGATCTTGAATGAAAAACTGTTTTTT.

Here the CDR3 DNA reads TGCAGTGCTACAGGGGGCAGGGAGCAGTTCTTC. Its translation is CSATGGREQFF. The rearrangement links TRBV20-1 to TRBJ2-1, with 8 bases matching TRBD1. This CDR3 has 11 residues. Germline lookup yields CDR1 DFQATT and CDR2 SNEGSKA (reference sequence). Losses at the gene ends were 4 bases for V and 10 bases for J; bases not matched to a gene: 3.

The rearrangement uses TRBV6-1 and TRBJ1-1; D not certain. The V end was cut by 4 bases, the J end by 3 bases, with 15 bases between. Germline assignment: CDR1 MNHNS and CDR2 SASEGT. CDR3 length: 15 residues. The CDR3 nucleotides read TGTGCCAGCAGTGGGTGGTTTGGGCAGGACACTGAAGCTTTCTTT. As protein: CASSGWFGQDTEAFF.

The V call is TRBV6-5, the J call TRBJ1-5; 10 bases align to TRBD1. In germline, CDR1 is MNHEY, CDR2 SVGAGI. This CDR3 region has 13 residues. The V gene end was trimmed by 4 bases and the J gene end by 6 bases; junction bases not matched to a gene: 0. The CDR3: CASSWDRGQPQHF. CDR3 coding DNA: TGTGCCAGCAGTTGGGACAGGGGTCAGCCCCAGCATTTT.

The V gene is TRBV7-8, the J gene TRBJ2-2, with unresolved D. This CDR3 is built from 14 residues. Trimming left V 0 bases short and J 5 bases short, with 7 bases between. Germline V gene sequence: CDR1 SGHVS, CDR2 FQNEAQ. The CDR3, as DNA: TGTGCCAGCAGCTTAGCCGACTTTACCGGGGAGCTGTTTTTT. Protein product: CASSLADFTGELFF.

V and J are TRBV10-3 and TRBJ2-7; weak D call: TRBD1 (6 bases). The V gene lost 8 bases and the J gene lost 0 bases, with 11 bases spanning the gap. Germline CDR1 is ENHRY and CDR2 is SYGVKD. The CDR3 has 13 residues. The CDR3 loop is CAIGTQGSYEQYF. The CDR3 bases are TGTGCCATCGGGACACAAGGCTCCTACGAGCAGTACTTC.

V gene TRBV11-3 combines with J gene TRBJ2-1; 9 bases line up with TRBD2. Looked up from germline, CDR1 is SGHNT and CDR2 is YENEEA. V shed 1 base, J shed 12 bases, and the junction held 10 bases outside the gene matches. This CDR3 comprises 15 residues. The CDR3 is CASSLGTSAGEGQFF. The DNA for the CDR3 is TGTGCCAGCAGCTTAGGGACTAGCGCGGGGGAAGGGCAGTTCTTC.

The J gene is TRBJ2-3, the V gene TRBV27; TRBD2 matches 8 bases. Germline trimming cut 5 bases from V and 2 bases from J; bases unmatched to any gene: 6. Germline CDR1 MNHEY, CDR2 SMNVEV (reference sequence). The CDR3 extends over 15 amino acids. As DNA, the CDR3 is TGTGCCAGCAGTCCGGGAGGGGATTTCACAGATACGCAGTATTTT. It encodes CASSPGGDFTDTQYF.

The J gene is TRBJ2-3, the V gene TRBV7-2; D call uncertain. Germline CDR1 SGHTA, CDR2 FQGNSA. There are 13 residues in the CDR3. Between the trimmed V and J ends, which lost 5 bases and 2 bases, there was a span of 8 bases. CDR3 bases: TGTGCCAGCAGCCTCAGGATCACAGATACGCAGTATTTT. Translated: CASSLRITDTQYF.

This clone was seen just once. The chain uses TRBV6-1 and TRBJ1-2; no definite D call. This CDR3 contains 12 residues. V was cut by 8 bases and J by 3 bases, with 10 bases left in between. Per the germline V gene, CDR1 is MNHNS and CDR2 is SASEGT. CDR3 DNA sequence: TGTGCCAGCGCTGGAGCGGACTATGGCTACACCTTC. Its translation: CASAGADYGYTF.